Listed here are 4 T cell receptor beta chains from one sample, sequenced in a study of blood T cell repertoires in COVID-19. Produced via immunoSEQ multiplex PCR; TCRdb's table is partial and in-frame only. The data contain 100,000 to 150,000 clones, 70% to 90% of them seen just once; the ten biggest clones take up over 3.5%. Material: peripheral blood. These receptors all come from a woman in her sixties with acute or convalescent COVID-19.

This sequence joins TRBV15 and TRBJ2-1; TRBD1 matches at 11 bases. Trimming removed 4 bases from V and 4 bases from J; junction bases left unmatched: 3. CDR3 length: 15 residues. Germline values: CDR1 LNHNV, CDR2 YYDKDF (reference sequence). CDR3: CATSIGQGAYNEQFF. The CDR3 coding sequence is TGTGCCACCAGCATCGGACAGGGGGCTTACAATGAGCAGTTCTTC. Using reference TRBV15 and TRBJ2-1 for the parts outside the CDR3, the full variable domain is DAMVIQNPRYQVTQFGKPVTLSCSQTLNHNVMYWYQQKSSQAPKLLFHYYDKDFNNEADTPDNFQSRRPNTSFCFLDIRSPGLGDTAMYLCATSIGQGAYNEQFFGPGTRLTVL.

There are a few counts of this clone. The chain joins TRBV7-2 to TRBJ2-1; D is ambiguous. Trimming removed 1 base from V and 7 bases from J, with 5 bases in between. The CDR3 runs to 12 residues. Germline loops: CDR1 SGHTA, CDR2 FQGNSA. The CDR3 loop is CASSLVRNEQFF. CDR3 in DNA: TGTGCCAGCAGCTTAGTTAGAAATGAGCAGTTCTTC. Based on the CDR3 plus reference TRBV7-2 and TRBJ2-1, the full variable domain is GAGVSQSPSNKVTEKGKDVELRCDPISGHTALYWYRQSLGQGLEFLIYFQGNSAPDKSGLPSDRFSAERTGGSVSTLTIQRTQQEDSAVYLCASSLVRNEQFFGPGTRLTVL.

The chain recombines TRBV12-2 with TRBJ1-4. TRBV12-2 corresponds to a pseudogene. The CDR3 extends over 17 amino acids. The chain's CDR3 is CASRRPGGSATNEKLFF. The CDR3 coding sequence is TGTGCAAGTCGCCGCCCTGGGGGGTCCGCAACTAATGAAAAACTGTTTTTT.

The chain recombines TRBV4-1 with TRBJ2-2; 9 bases map to TRBD1. CDR1 is MGHRA and CDR2 is YSYEKL in the germline V gene. The CDR3 length is 15 residues. Trimming cost V 4 bases and J 5 bases; bases outside gene matches: 5. The CDR3 sequence is CASSRGTGTTGELFF. The CDR3 bases are TGCGCCAGCAGCCGCGGGACAGGGACTACCGGGGAGCTGTTTTTT.